The clone carrying this T cell receptor beta chain has a single count. Trimming cost V 3 bases and J 5 bases; bases outside gene matches: 15. The germline V gene has CDR1 SGHTA and CDR2 FQGTGA. CDR3 size: 18 residues. These data originate in a study of shared clonotypes between healthy human individuals. An assay was performed, and its level was deep. Authors' data handling: Filtering of immunoSEQ junctional sequences could not match full-length read filtering. Sequencing used immunoSEQ multiplex PCR; TCRdb keeps in-frame clones, though not all of them. V and J calls and clone size are those listed in that table; D and trimming were worked out from the DNA. This table has millions of clones, 90% to 95% appearing once.

The chain has TRBV7-3 and TRBJ2-3; 9 bases line up with TRBD2. The receptor's source is a man in his late teens or twenties in good health. Some clones in this sample may be carry-over from other donors' samples. Sequencing was performed on naive CD4+ T cells from PBMCs. Subset noted: CD45RA+ positively selected. CDR3 sequence (DNA): TGTGCCAGCAGCTTGGGGCCCGCTAGCGGGATGTGGGGAGATACGCAGTATTTT. Encoded protein: CASSLGPASGMWGDTQYF.